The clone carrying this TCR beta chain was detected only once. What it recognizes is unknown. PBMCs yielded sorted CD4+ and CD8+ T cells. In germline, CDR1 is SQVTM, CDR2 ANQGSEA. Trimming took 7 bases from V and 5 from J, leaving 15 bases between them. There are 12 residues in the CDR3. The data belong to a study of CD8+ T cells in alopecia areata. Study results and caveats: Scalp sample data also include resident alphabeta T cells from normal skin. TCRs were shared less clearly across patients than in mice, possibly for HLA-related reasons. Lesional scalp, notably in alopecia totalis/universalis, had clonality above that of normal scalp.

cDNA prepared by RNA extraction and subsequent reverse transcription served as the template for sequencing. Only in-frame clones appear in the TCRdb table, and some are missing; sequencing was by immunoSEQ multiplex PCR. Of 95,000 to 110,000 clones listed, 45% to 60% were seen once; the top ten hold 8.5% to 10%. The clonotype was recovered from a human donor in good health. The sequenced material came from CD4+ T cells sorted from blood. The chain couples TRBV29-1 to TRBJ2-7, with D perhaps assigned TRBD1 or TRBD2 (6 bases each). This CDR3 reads CSAGRGHDEQYF. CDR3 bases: TGCAGCGCCGGTCGGGGGCATGACGAGCAGTACTTC.